The 32 T cell receptor beta chains below were found in one sample sequenced in a study of T cell clones after liver transplantation. Generated by immunoSEQ multiplex PCR, the TCRdb table keeps only in-frame clones and is missing some. The repertoire holds 70,000 to 80,000 clones, with under 95% as singletons. The sequencing here drew on CD4+ T cells from blood, taken before liver transplant. These receptors were taken from a human donor who received a liver transplant.

The rearrangement uses TRBV9 and TRBJ1-2; no definite D call. Germline loops: CDR1 SGDLS, CDR2 YYNGEE. There are 16 residues in the CDR3. The ends were cut back, 3 bases at V and 8 bases at J, with 23 bases in the middle. In nucleotides, the CDR3 is TGTGCCAGCAGCGGACCCCTAGGGAGGCTCCAAGGCGGCTACACCTTC. Translated: CASSGPLGRLQGGYTF.

The genes are TRBV4-1 and TRBJ2-7; 7 positions agree with TRBD2. Looked up from germline, CDR1 is MGHRA and CDR2 is YSYEKL. This CDR3 is 16 amino acids long. V lost 3 bases to trimming and J lost 2 bases; unmatched junction nucleotides: 10. This CDR3 reads CASSHQGLAVTYEQYF. Written as DNA, the CDR3 is TGCGCCAGCAGCCACCAAGGGCTAGCGGTGACCTACGAGCAGTACTTC.

J is TRBJ2-5 and V is TRBV5-8; a weak D match, TRBD2 (6 bases). Trimming took off 6 bases at V and 3 bases at J, with 21 bases between the two ends. The CDR3 is 16 residues long. In germline, CDR1 is SGHTS, CDR2 YDEGEE. The CDR3 region is CASTRQLASEKETQYF. The DNA of the CDR3 is TGTGCCAGCACCCGACAATTGGCTAGCGAAAAAGAGACCCAGTACTTC.

The V call is TRBV18, the J call TRBJ2-7; D possibly uses TRBD1 or TRBD2 (5 bases each). V dropped 3 bases and J dropped 7 bases, with 10 bases sitting between them. Germline values: CDR1 KGHSH, CDR2 LQKENI. The CDR3 runs to 12 residues. The CDR3 DNA reads TGTGCCAGCTCACCGGACACGGGAGAGCAGTACTTC. It is translated as CASSPDTGEQYF. The entire variable domain, with the rest obtained from reference TRBV18 and TRBJ2-7, is as follows: NAGVMQNPRHLVRRRGQEARLRCSPMKGHSHVYWYRQLPEEGLKFMVYLQKENIIDESGMPKERFSAEFPKEGPSILRIQQVVRGDSAAYFCASSPDTGEQYFGPGTRLTVT.

This clone came up once. The rearrangement joins TRBV5-1 to TRBJ1-3; 9 bases agree with TRBD1. Germline V gene sequence: CDR1 SGHRS, CDR2 YFSETQ. Germline trimming cut 1 base from V and 4 bases from J; bases unmatched to any gene: 12. The CDR3 runs to 18 residues. DNA of the CDR3: TGCGCCAGCAGCTTGTCTGGTGGGACAGGGTCGGCAGGAAACACCATATATTTT. Protein sequence: CASSLSGGTGSAGNTIYF.

The chain uses TRBV12-5 and TRBJ2-3, with 9 bases fitting TRBD2. The CDR3 has 16 amino acids. The V gene end was trimmed by 5 bases and the J gene end by 0 bases; junction bases not matched to a gene: 6. CDR1 is LGHNT, CDR2 FRNRAP, per germline. The CDR3, as DNA: TGTGCTAGTGGTCCGAACCTAGCGGGGAGCACAGATACGCAGTATTTT. Amino acid sequence: CASGPNLAGSTDTQYF.

This chain connects TRBV11-2 to TRBJ2-1, with 9 bases matching TRBD2. The CDR3 totals 16 residues. Germline trimming cut 2 bases from V and 0 bases from J; bases unmatched to any gene: 2. Germline V gene data show CDR1 as SGHAT and CDR2 as FQNNGV. The CDR3 bases are TGTGCCAGCAGCTTATTTAGCGGGAGCTCCTACAATGAGCAGTTCTTC. This translates into CASSLFSGSSYNEQFF.

Only one count was recorded for this clone. The chain employs TRBV5-6 and TRBJ1-6; 7 nucleotides agree with TRBD1. J was trimmed by 9 bases and V by 3 bases; bases with no gene match: 3. The CDR3 runs to 13 residues. Germline loops: CDR1 SGHDT, CDR2 YYEEEE. Here the CDR3 reads CASSSDRSSPLHF. The CDR3 DNA reads TGTGCCAGCAGCTCGGACAGGTCTTCACCCCTCCACTTT.

V and J are TRBV19 and TRBJ2-1; TRBD2 agrees at 9 bases. Germline assignment: CDR1 LNHDA and CDR2 SQIVND (reference sequence). This CDR3 contains 15 residues. Trimming at V came to 3 bases and at J to 5 bases, leaving 5 bases not matched to a gene. Here the CDR3 DNA reads TGTGCCAGTAGTATTTTGGCTAGCGGGAACAATGAGCAGTTCTTC. This translates into CASSILASGNNEQFF.

The genes are TRBV9 and TRBJ2-7; a possible D gene is TRBD2 (5 bases). CDR3 size: 14 residues. Germline V lookup: CDR1 SGDLS, CDR2 YYNGEE. Trimming removed 2 bases from V and 0 bases from J, with 9 bases in between. The CDR3 DNA reads as TGTGCCAGCAGCGTGGGAGTTACCTCCTACGAGCAGTACTTC. Its protein product is CASSVGVTSYEQYF.

This chain uses TRBV2 with TRBJ1-1; a possible D gene is TRBD1 (5 bases). V was trimmed by 7 bases and J by 8 bases, leaving 26 bases between them. Germline V gene sequence: CDR1 SNHLY, CDR2 FYNNEI. This CDR3 is built from 16 residues. CDR3 sequence: CASTGGSTRTGVEAFF. Written as DNA, the CDR3 is TGTGCCAGCACTGGGGGATCGACCAGAACGGGCGTGGAAGCTTTCTTT.

This clone was observed once. The J gene is TRBJ2-1, the V gene TRBV10-3; D is possibly TRBD1 (8 bases). Trimming pared 3 bases from V and 6 bases from J, leaving 12 bases between. CDR3 length: 14 residues. Germline CDR1 is ENHRY and CDR2 is SYGVKD. The CDR3: CAISEQGGFNEQFF. The CDR3 bases are TGTGCCATCAGTGAACAGGGGGGGTTCAATGAGCAGTTCTTC.

This chain's CDR3 is CASGRQETQYF. The CDR3 DNA follows: TGTGCCAGCGGGAGGCAAGAGACCCAGTACTTC. The rearrangement uses TRBV27 and TRBJ2-5; D perhaps matches TRBD2 (6 bases). CDR1 MNHEY and CDR2 SMNVEV come from the germline V gene (reference sequence). This CDR3 has 11 residues. V was clipped by 8 bases and J by 2 bases, with 6 bases between them.

This chain connects TRBV19 to TRBJ1-3; D gene unclear. Germline V gene sequence: CDR1 LNHDA, CDR2 SQIVND (reference sequence). The CDR3 has 14 amino acids. The V and J ends lost 5 bases and 0 bases respectively, with 8 bases between them. This chain's CDR3 is CASSALSSGNTIYF. The CDR3 region has the DNA TGTGCCAGTAGTGCATTATCCTCTGGAAACACCATATATTTT.

The V gene is TRBV11-2, the J gene TRBJ2-1; a possible D gene is TRBD1 (5 bases). There are 14 residues in the CDR3. V shed 1 base and J shed 5 bases, with 9 bases lying between them. CDR1 and CDR2 (germline): SGHAT, FQNNGV. The CDR3 reads CASSLARTNNEQFF. The CDR3 coding sequence is TGTGCCAGCAGCTTAGCCCGGACAAACAATGAGCAGTTCTTC.

The rearrangement joins TRBV25-1 to TRBJ2-1; D not resolved. Trimming cost V 2 bases and J 1 base, with 9 bases left between them. The CDR3 length is 15 residues. From germline, CDR1 is MGHDK and CDR2 SYGVNS. The CDR3 loop reads CASSEIIRSYNEQFF. As DNA, the CDR3 is TGTGCCAGCAGTGAAATAATCAGGTCCTACAATGAGCAGTTCTTC.

The chain has TRBV5-1 and TRBJ2-6; D unclear. V dropped 0 bases and J dropped 0 bases, with 10 bases sitting between them. CDR1 is SGHRS and CDR2 is YFSETQ in the germline V gene. The CDR3 contains 17 residues. CDR3 sequence (DNA): TGCGCCAGCAGCTTGGCTGGACGGAACTCTGGGGCCAACGTCCTGACTTTC. This encodes CASSLAGRNSGANVLTF.

The gene calls are TRBV4-2 and TRBJ2-3, with 10 bases matching TRBD2. With 1 base clipped from V and 3 bases from J, the junction kept 10 bases outside the gene matches. CDR3 length: 18 amino acids. CDR1 LGHNA and CDR2 YNFKEQ come from the germline V gene. The CDR3 protein is CASSQASGGVQRTDTQYF. The CDR3 nucleotides are TGTGCCAGCAGCCAAGCTAGCGGGGGCGTACAGAGGACAGATACGCAGTATTTT.

This sequence joins TRBV2 and TRBJ2-3; 7 nucleotides line up with TRBD2. Germline CDR1 and CDR2: SNHLY and FYNNEI. V shed 3 bases, J shed 4 bases, and the junction held 4 bases outside the gene matches. The CDR3 covers 14 residues. The CDR3 DNA sequence: TGTGCCAGCAGTGAGCGGGAGTTTCCAGATACGCAGTATTTT. This gives the protein CASSEREFPDTQYF. The full variable domain, in which reference TRBV2 and TRBJ2-3 provide the parts outside the CDR3, is EPEVTQTPSHQVTQMGQEVILRCVPISNHLYFYWYRQILGQKVEFLVSFYNNEISEKSEIFDDQFSVERPDGSNFTLKIRSTKLEDSAMYFCASSEREFPDTQYFGPGTRLTVL.

The rearrangement joins TRBV6-1 to TRBJ2-4; tentative D call: TRBD1 (6 bases). Per germline, CDR1 MNHNS and CDR2 SASEGT. The CDR3 runs 14 residues. Trimming removed 2 bases at V and 8 bases at J, with 13 bases between. The CDR3 DNA follows: TGTGCCAGCAGTGAAAGCAGGGGCGTGGACATTCAGTACTTC. It encodes CASSESRGVDIQYF.

The genes are TRBV6-1 and TRBJ2-7, with TRBD2 matching 8 bases. V shed 10 bases, J shed 3 bases, and the junction held 8 bases outside the gene matches. The germline V gene encodes CDR1 MNHNS and CDR2 SASEGT. The CDR3 has 13 residues. The CDR3 here is CAIGLAGLYEQYF. The DNA of the CDR3 is TGTGCCATCGGGCTAGCGGGCCTCTACGAGCAGTACTTC.

The table lists this clone with a few counts. The CDR3 DNA is TGTGCCAGCAGCCCCCTGGGGTACGGAAACACCATATATTTT. Its protein is CASSPLGYGNTIYF. The rearrangement links TRBV9 to TRBJ1-3; no clear D gene. The V end lost 4 bases, the J end lost 4 bases, and 12 bases lay between the germline ends. This CDR3 comprises 14 residues. CDR1 and CDR2 (germline): SGDLS, YYNGEE.

This chain joins TRBV28 and TRBJ2-7, with 7 bases lining up with TRBD1. Germline trimming cut 6 bases from V and 1 base from J; bases unmatched to any gene: 9. Germline V lookup: CDR1 MDHEN, CDR2 SYDVKM. The CDR3 runs 15 residues. CDR3 in DNA: TGTGCCAGCAGCATTATTGGACAGGCTTCCTACGAGCAGTACTTC. It yields the protein CASSIIGQASYEQYF.

This clone appeared once. The V gene is TRBV7-9, the J gene TRBJ2-7; D might be TRBD1 (5 bases). This CDR3 comprises 14 residues. Germline CDR1 is SEHNR and CDR2 is FQNEAQ (reference sequence). The V and J ends lost 2 bases and 2 bases respectively, with 10 bases between them. The CDR3 sequence: CASSLQGIAYEQYF. CDR3 coding DNA: TGTGCCAGCAGCTTACAGGGAATCGCCTACGAGCAGTACTTC.

The CDR3 coding sequence is TGTGCCAGCAGTGCCCAGGGTAGCTATGGCTACACCTTC. Amino acid sequence: CASSAQGSYGYTF. J is TRBJ1-2 and V is TRBV28, with D perhaps TRBD1 (5 bases). This CDR3 has 13 amino acids. Germline CDR1 is MDHEN and CDR2 is SYDVKM. The V gene lost 5 bases and the J gene lost 4 bases, with 11 bases spanning the gap.

There are a few counts of this clone. The J gene is TRBJ1-4, the V gene TRBV2, with D maybe TRBD1 (6 bases). Per the germline V gene, CDR1 is SNHLY and CDR2 is FYNNEI. CDR3 length equals 16 residues. V was trimmed by 4 bases and J by 7 bases, leaving 19 bases between them. The CDR3 here is CASSVRTVRLGEKLFF. The CDR3 region has the DNA TGTGCCAGCAGTGTACGGACAGTCCGGTTGGGTGAAAAACTGTTTTTT.

This rearrangement joins TRBV27 to TRBJ2-7, with D perhaps being TRBD1 or TRBD2 (5 bases each). Looked up from germline, CDR1 is MNHEY and CDR2 is SMNVEV (reference sequence). This CDR3 has 16 residues. V was shortened by 0 bases and J by 3 bases, with 15 bases between the two germline ends. CDR3 in amino acids: CASSLSPPGRSYEQYF. CDR3 sequence (DNA): TGTGCCAGCAGTTTATCGCCCCCGGGACGGAGCTACGAGCAGTACTTC.

In its sample, this clone was seen once. This chain connects TRBV7-9 to TRBJ2-1, with TRBD2 matching over 8 bases. The germline CDR1 and CDR2 sequences are SEHNR and FQNEAQ (reference sequence). V shed 3 bases and J 4 bases; nucleotides not matched to a gene: 5. CDR3 length equals 15 residues. The CDR3 is CASSFSGTSYNEQFF. CDR3 nucleotides: TGTGCCAGCAGCTTTAGCGGGACCTCTTACAATGAGCAGTTCTTC.

The chain couples TRBV4-3 to TRBJ2-3; maybe TRBD1 (6 bases). Per germline, CDR1 LGHNA and CDR2 YSLEER. V lost 1 base and J 4 bases, leaving 12 bases between the germline ends. The CDR3 totals 15 residues. The CDR3 DNA reads TGCGCCAGCAGCCAAGCCCAGGGGTTCTCAGATACGCAGTATTTT. Translation gives CASSQAQGFSDTQYF.

The chain joins TRBV11-3 to TRBJ2-7; perhaps TRBD2 as D (6 bases). This CDR3 contains 15 residues. Trimming shortened V by 2 bases and J by 5 bases, and 16 bases separated the two germline ends. CDR1 and CDR2 (germline): SGHNT, YENEEA. CDR3 bases: TGTGCCAGCAGCTTAAAGAGATCGGGGGTGAACGAGCAGTACTTC. The encoded protein is CASSLKRSGVNEQYF.

The gene calls are TRBV7-6 and TRBJ2-1; D is unclear. Germline CDR1 SGHVS, CDR2 FNYEAQ. The ends were cut back, 3 bases at V and 4 bases at J, with 10 bases in the middle. This CDR3 comprises 14 residues. CDR3 in amino acids: CASSFRTEYNEQFF. In DNA form, the CDR3 reads TGTGCCAGCAGCTTCCGGACGGAATACAATGAGCAGTTCTTC.

V is TRBV2 and J is TRBJ2-1; tentatively, D is TRBD2 (5 bases). Trimming removed 5 bases at V and 4 bases at J, with 9 bases between. The germline V gene has CDR1 SNHLY and CDR2 FYNNEI. The length of the CDR3 is 13 residues. The CDR3 sequence: CASSTERYNEQFF. CDR3 sequence (DNA): TGTGCCAGCAGTACCGAGCGGTACAATGAGCAGTTCTTC.